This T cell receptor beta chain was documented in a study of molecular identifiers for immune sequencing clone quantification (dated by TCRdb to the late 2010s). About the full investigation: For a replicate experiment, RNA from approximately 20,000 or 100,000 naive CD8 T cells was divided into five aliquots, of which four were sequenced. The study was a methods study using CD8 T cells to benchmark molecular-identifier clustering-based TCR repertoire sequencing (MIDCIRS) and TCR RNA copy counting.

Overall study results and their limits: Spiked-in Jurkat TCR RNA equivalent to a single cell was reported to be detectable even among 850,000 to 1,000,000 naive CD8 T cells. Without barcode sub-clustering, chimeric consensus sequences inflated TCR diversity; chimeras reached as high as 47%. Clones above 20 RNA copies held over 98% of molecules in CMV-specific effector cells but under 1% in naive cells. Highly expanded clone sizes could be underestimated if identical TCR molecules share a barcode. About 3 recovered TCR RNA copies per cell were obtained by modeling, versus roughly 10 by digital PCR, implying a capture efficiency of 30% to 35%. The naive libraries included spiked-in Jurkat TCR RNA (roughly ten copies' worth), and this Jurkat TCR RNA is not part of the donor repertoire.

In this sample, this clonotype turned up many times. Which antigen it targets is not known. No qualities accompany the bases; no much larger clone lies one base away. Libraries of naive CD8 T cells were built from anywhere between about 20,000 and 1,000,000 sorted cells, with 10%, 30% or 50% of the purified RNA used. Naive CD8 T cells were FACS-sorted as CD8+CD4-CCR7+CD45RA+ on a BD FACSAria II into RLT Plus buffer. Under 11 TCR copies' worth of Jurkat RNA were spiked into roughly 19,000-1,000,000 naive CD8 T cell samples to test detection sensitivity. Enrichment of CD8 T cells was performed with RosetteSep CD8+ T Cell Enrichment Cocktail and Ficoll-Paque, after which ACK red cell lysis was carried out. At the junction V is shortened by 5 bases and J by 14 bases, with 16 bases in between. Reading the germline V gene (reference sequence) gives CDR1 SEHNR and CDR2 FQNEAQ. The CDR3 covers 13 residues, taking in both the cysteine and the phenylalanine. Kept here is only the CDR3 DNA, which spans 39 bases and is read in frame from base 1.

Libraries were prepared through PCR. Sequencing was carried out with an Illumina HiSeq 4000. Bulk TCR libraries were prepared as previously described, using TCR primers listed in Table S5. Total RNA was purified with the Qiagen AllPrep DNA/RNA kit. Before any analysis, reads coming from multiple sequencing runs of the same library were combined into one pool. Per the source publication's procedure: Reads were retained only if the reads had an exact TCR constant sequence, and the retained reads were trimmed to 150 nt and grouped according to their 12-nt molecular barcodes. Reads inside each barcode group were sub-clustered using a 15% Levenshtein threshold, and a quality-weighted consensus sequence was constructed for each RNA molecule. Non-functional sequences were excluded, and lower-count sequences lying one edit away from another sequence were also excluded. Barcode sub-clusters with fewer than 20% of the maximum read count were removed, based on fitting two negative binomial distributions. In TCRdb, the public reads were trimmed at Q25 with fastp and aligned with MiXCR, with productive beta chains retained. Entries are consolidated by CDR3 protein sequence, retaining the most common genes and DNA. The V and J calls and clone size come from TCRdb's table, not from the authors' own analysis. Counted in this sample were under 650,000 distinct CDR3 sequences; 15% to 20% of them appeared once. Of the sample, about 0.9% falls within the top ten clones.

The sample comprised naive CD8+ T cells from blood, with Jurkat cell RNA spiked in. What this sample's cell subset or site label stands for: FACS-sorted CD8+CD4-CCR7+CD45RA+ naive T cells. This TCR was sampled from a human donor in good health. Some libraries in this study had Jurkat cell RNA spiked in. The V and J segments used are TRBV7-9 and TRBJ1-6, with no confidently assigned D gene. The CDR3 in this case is CASSAQEGRSLHF. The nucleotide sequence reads TGTGCCAGCAGCGCCCAGGAAGGTCGTTCCCTCCACTTT.